This TCR beta chain was identified in a study of shared T cell receptors in the human thymus. Produced via immunoSEQ multiplex PCR; TCRdb's table is partial and in-frame only. The table has 450,000 to 650,000 clones, more than 75% seen once. The CDR3 has 17 residues. In germline, CDR1 is GTSNPN, CDR2 SVGIG (reference sequence). Losses at the gene ends were 3 bases for V and 3 bases for J; bases not matched to a gene: 12. The sample was also reused in another study, on human thymus T cells. From that paper: Samples came from healthy Finnish infants during open corrective cardiac surgery.

The TCR was taken from a boy under two years old with a congenital heart defect. The chain recombines TRBV30 with TRBJ2-2; 8 positions match TRBD2. The specimen sequenced was thymocytes. The CDR3: CAWRVGAGGVDTGELFF. The CDR3 nucleotides are TGTGCCTGGAGGGTCGGGGCGGGAGGAGTCGACACCGGGGAGCTGTTTTTT. The variable domain in full, completed from reference TRBV30 and TRBJ2-2, reads SQTIHQWPATLVQPVGSPLSLECTVEGTSNPNLYWYRQAAGRGLQLLFYSVGIGQISSEVPQNLSASRPQDRQFILSSKKLLLSDSGFYLCAWRVGAGGVDTGELFFGEGSRLTVL.